These 5 T cell receptor beta chains were sequenced from one sample in a study of blood T cell repertoires in COVID-19. This table comes from immunoSEQ multiplex PCR, and its TCRdb copy is limited to in-frame clones, with some not included. The repertoire holds fewer than 300,000 clones, approximately 93% seen once, with 2.2% in the top ten. Material: peripheral blood. The source of these receptors is a woman aged 25 to 45 with COVID-19, enrolled during active disease.

This chain connects TRBV7-9 to TRBJ2-1; TRBD2 agrees at 9 bases. Germline CDR1 is SEHNR and CDR2 is FQNEAQ (reference sequence). This CDR3 comprises 16 residues. The V segment lost 1 base and the J segment 4 bases; nucleotides outside the gene matches: 5. The CDR3 DNA follows: TGTGCCAGCAGCTTAGGACTAGCGGCCCTATACAATGAGCAGTTCTTC. Protein: CASSLGLAALYNEQFF.

V is TRBV30 and J is TRBJ1-1, with D uncertain. V gave up 0 bases and J gave up 1 base, with 6 bases separating them. The CDR3 covers 13 residues. The V gene's germline CDR1 is GTSNPN and CDR2 SVGIG (reference sequence). The DNA of the CDR3 is TGTGCCTGGAGTGTAGACACGAACACTGAAGCTTTCTTT. Residues: CAWSVDTNTEAFF.

The chain combines TRBV2 with TRBJ2-7; D may be TRBD2 (6 bases). Germline V gene data show CDR1 as SNHLY and CDR2 as FYNNEI. The CDR3 loop spans 15 amino acids. V was shortened by 8 bases and J by 6 bases, with 23 bases between the two germline ends. CDR3 DNA sequence: TGTGCCAGCCGGATACGGCGGGACTCAAAGGCCGAGCAGTACTTC. As protein: CASRIRRDSKAEQYF.

The V and J genes are TRBV5-6 and TRBJ2-7; 9 bases fit TRBD1. V dropped 0 bases and J dropped 5; count of bases not matched to a gene: 6. Per the germline V gene, CDR1 is SGHDT and CDR2 is YYEEEE. The CDR3 runs to 15 residues. The CDR3 sequence: CASSLVGTGSHEQYF. The CDR3 DNA reads as TGTGCCAGCAGCTTGGTCGGGACAGGGTCCCACGAGCAGTACTTC.

The rearrangement uses TRBV2 and TRBJ1-2, with D possibly matching TRBD1 (5 bases). The length of the CDR3 is 13 residues. Trimming took off 7 bases at V and 2 bases at J, with 11 bases between the two ends. Germline V gene lookup returns CDR1 SNHLY and CDR2 FYNNEI. Here the CDR3 reads CASTKTENYGYTF. DNA of the CDR3: TGTGCCAGCACAAAGACAGAAAACTATGGCTACACCTTC. Combining the CDR3 with reference TRBV2 and TRBJ1-2 gives the whole variable domain EPEVTQTPSHQVTQMGQEVILRCVPISNHLYFYWYRQILGQKVEFLVSFYNNEISEKSEIFDDQFSVERPDGSNFTLKIRSTKLEDSAMYFCASTKTENYGYTFGSGTRLTVV.